A selection of T cell receptor beta chains follows, all from one sample in a study of beta chain features in type 1 diabetes. Profiling relied on immunoSEQ multiplex PCR, and the TCRdb table lists in-frame clones only, not all of them. Here the sample spans around 710,000 clones, roughly 12% being singletons. The specimen sequenced was naive CD4+ T cells from blood. The receptor source for this set is a man younger than 40 with type 1 diabetes. Each CDR3 is given with its conserved first and last residue. The D gene is left open where the match is weak. For some rows the clone size is stated as once, few or many, or as a class when expanded; others skip it.

J gene	clone size	V gene	D gene	CDR3 DNA	CDR3 protein
TRBJ2-5	.	TRBV4-3	TRBD1	TGCGCCAGCAGCTCCCGGGACAGGGCAAGAGAGACCCAGTACTTC	CASSSRDRARETQYF
TRBJ2-2	few	TRBV7-6	.	TGTGCCAGCAGCTTAGGGTCGGCGGCCGGGGAGCTGTTTTTT	CASSLGSAAGELFF
TRBJ1-2	many	TRBV9	TRBD1	TGTGCCAGCAGCGCCGGACAGGGAACATCTGGGAAAGGCTACACCTTC	CASSAGQGTSGKGYTF
TRBJ1-2	many	TRBV7-2	.	TGTGCCAGCAGATCCTCCGGAGTAGGCTACACCTTC	CASRSSGVGYTF
TRBJ2-7	.	TRBV2	TRBD1	TGTGCCAGCAGTGAAGATGGGACAGTCGAGCAGTACTTC	CASSEDGTVEQYF
TRBJ2-7	.	TRBV7-2	.	TGTGCCAGCAGCTATACAGGGAGGTCGACGTACGAGCAGTACTTC	CASSYTGRSTYEQYF
TRBJ2-6	.	TRBV11-1	.	TGTGCCAGCAGTTGGGTCCGGGCTGGGGCCAACGTCCTGACTTTC	CASSWVRAGANVLTF
TRBJ1-2	.	TRBV7-2	TRBD1	TGTGCCAGCACGGGACAGGGCTATGGCTACACCTTC	CASTGQGYGYTF
TRBJ1-5	few	TRBV7-2	.	TGTGCCAGCAGCCCAGGGTCCAATCAGCCCCAGCATTTT	CASSPGSNQPQHF
TRBJ2-1	.	TRBV5-1	TRBD1	TGCGCCAGCAGCGAAGGGACAGGAACCTACAATGAGCAGTTCTTC	CASSEGTGTYNEQFF
TRBJ1-2	.	TRBV2	.	TGTGCCAGCAGTGAAAGGACAACTAACTATGGCTACACCTTC	CASSERTTNYGYTF
TRBJ2-3	.	TRBV28	.	TGTGCCAGCAGTACCCTAGATACGCAGTATTTT	CASSTLDTQYF
TRBJ1-2	few	TRBV5-1	.	TGCGCCAGCAGCTTGGTTGGTTCGGCAGGCTTCGGCTACACCTTC	CASSLVGSAGFGYTF
TRBJ2-7	.	TRBV2	.	TGTGCCAGCAGGAGGGGGGGCCCTTCGGACGAGCAGTACTTC	CASRRGGPSDEQYF
TRBJ2-3	few	TRBV19	.	TGTGCCAGTAGTATAGGGAGGGGTAGTGGCTATACGCAGTATTTT	CASSIGRGSGYTQYF
TRBJ1-2	few	TRBV19	.	TGTGCCAGTAGCGACAGGTATTATGGCTACACCTTC	CASSDRYYGYTF
TRBJ2-2	.	TRBV10-3	.	TGTGCCACGTCCCAACAGGAGAACACCGGGGAGCTGTTTTTT	CATSQQENTGELFF
TRBJ1-2	.	TRBV28	.	TGTGCCAGCAGTTTGCGGGCCAGGTATGGCTACACCTTC	CASSLRARYGYTF
TRBJ2-3	.	TRBV9	.	TGTGCCAGCAGCGGAGAAGGAGATACGCAGTATTTT	CASSGEGDTQYF
TRBJ2-1	.	TRBV6-6	.	TGTGCCAGCAGTCGACAGGGAGGGGATGAGCAGTTCTTC	CASSRQGGDEQFF
TRBJ2-5	.	TRBV5-6	TRBD1	TGTGCCAGCAGGTACAGGGGGTGGGAGACCCAGTACTTC	CASRYRGWETQYF
TRBJ1-2	few	TRBV7-9	.	TGTGCCAGCAGCTTAGCTTTTGCAGGGTACTATGGCTACACCTTC	CASSLAFAGYYGYTF
TRBJ2-3	.	TRBV7-2	.	TGTGCCAGCAGCTTAAAAGCGGCATCCACAGATACGCAGTATTTT	CASSLKAASTDTQYF
TRBJ1-1	few	TRBV6-5	TRBD1	TGTGCCAGCAGTAAAGGACAGGAGTACAGGTCTTTCTTT	CASSKGQEYRSFF
TRBJ2-7	.	TRBV7-8	.	TGTGCCAGCAGCTTAGTCGGGGTAGCCGAGCAGTACTTC	CASSLVGVAEQYF
TRBJ2-7	.	TRBV25-1	TRBD1	TGTGCCAGCAGCCTCGGACAGGGGGCTTACGAGCAGTACTTC	CASSLGQGAYEQYF
TRBJ1-1	.	TRBV5-1	TRBD1	TGCGCCAGCAGCTTGGATCGGACAGGGTTTGACACTGAAGCTTTCTTT	CASSLDRTGFDTEAFF
TRBJ2-5	.	TRBV5-1	TRBD1	TGCGCCAGCAGCGGTACAGGGGGCCTCCAAGAGACCCAGTACTTC	CASSGTGGLQETQYF
TRBJ1-5	.	TRBV2	TRBD1	TGTGCCAGCAGGGGCGGGACAGCCATCCAGCCCCAGCATTTT	CASRGGTAIQPQHF
TRBJ2-7	few	TRBV10-3	.	TGTGCCATCAGTGGGGGAAAACGCCTCCACGAGCAGTACTTC	CAISGGKRLHEQYF
TRBJ2-1	few	TRBV11-2	.	TGTGCCAGCAGCTTACAGATTCATGAGCAGTTCTTC	CASSLQIHEQFF
TRBJ2-1	.	TRBV7-9	.	TGTGCCAGCAGCTTTTCGGCAGGGGTGTACAATGAGCAGTTCTTC	CASSFSAGVYNEQFF
TRBJ2-7	few	TRBV14	.	TGTGCCAGCAGCCAGGCTACCGGGTCGATAGTCGGCGAGCAGTACTTC	CASSQATGSIVGEQYF
TRBJ2-3	few	TRBV5-6	.	TGTGCCAGCAGCCTTGGGTCAGATACGCAGTATTTT	CASSLGSDTQYF
TRBJ2-7	few	TRBV7-2	TRBD2	TGTGCCACCCGAACTAGCGGGGGGGACTACGAGCAGTACTTC	CATRTSGGDYEQYF
TRBJ2-2	few	TRBV29-1	.	TGCAGCGTTGGGCAGGGCTGGAACACCGGGGAGCTGTTTTTT	CSVGQGWNTGELFF
TRBJ2-5	few	TRBV14	.	TGTGCCAGCAGTTCTACAGGAGTCCGGGAGACCCAGTACTTC	CASSSTGVRETQYF
TRBJ1-5	few	TRBV5-1	.	TGCGCCAGCAGCCAAACATTAACAGGGCTCCATAGCAATCAGCCCCAGCATTTT	CASSQTLTGLHSNQPQHF
TRBJ1-2	.	TRBV11-2	TRBD1	TGTGCCAGCAGCTTAGTCCACAGGGGGCTCAATGGCTACACCTTC	CASSLVHRGLNGYTF
TRBJ1-5	.	TRBV7-9	.	TGTGCCAGCAGCTTAGGGACAGCTAGCAATCAGCCCCAGCATTTT	CASSLGTASNQPQHF
TRBJ1-1	.	TRBV29-1	.	TGCAGCACCGGTCGGGGGGCAGTTAACACTGAAGCTTTCTTT	CSTGRGAVNTEAFF
TRBJ2-7	.	TRBV2	TRBD1	TGTGCCAGCAGCGTGCTCGGGACAGGGAAGTCTCCCGAGCAGTACTTC	CASSVLGTGKSPEQYF
TRBJ1-4	.	TRBV11-2	TRBD1	TGTGCCAGCAGCTTTACAGGGGGTGAAAAACTGTTTTTT	CASSFTGGEKLFF
TRBJ2-3	.	TRBV28	.	TGTGCCAGCACCCCTGCGACCACAGATACGCAGTATTTT	CASTPATTDTQYF
TRBJ2-1	.	TRBV4-3	TRBD2	TGCGCCAGCAGCGGAGGCCTAGCGGGGGGACTGGAGCAGTTCTTC	CASSGGLAGGLEQFF
TRBJ1-2	.	TRBV4-3	.	TGCGCCAGCAGCCAAGATACTCCTAACTATGGCTACACCTTC	CASSQDTPNYGYTF
TRBJ1-2	.	TRBV7-2	.	TGTGCCAGCATGACTGACAGAGCTAACTATGGCTACACCTTC	CASMTDRANYGYTF
TRBJ2-1	few	TRBV29-1	TRBD1	TGCAGCGTTACAGGGGAATCCTACAATGAGCAGTTCTTC	CSVTGESYNEQFF
TRBJ1-3	few	TRBV9	.	TGTGCCAGCAGCGTAGAGGGGACCATCTCTGGAAACACCATATATTTT	CASSVEGTISGNTIYF
TRBJ2-3	few	TRBV9	.	TGTGCCAGCAGCGTAGGAGATAGCACAGATACGCAGTATTTT	CASSVGDSTDTQYF
TRBJ2-3	few	TRBV7-3	TRBD2	TGTGCCAGCAGCCCATCCAGCGGGGGGGCAGCTGATACGCAGTATTTT	CASSPSSGGAADTQYF
TRBJ2-3	.	TRBV19	.	TGTGCCAGTAGTATACCGGGGAGCACAGATACGCAGTATTTT	CASSIPGSTDTQYF
TRBJ1-5	.	TRBV4-2	TRBD1	TGTGCCAGGGTGACAGGGCTTTGTCAGCCCCAGCATTTT	CARVTGLCQPQHF
TRBJ2-2	few	TRBV11-2	.	TGTGCCAGCAGCTATCAGCGGGTCGGGGAGCTGTTTTTT	CASSYQRVGELFF
TRBJ2-6	few	TRBV4-3	.	TGCGCCAGCAGCCAAGAAACCTCTGGGGCCAACGTCCTGACTTTC	CASSQETSGANVLTF